This T cell receptor beta chain derives from a study of cytomegalovirus exposure and HLA in healthy donors. A note on this clone: Its target is unknown.

Study results and limitations: Exclusion as indistinguishable affected some V segments, including TRBV6-2 and TRBV6-3.

Researchers ran the PCR with 60 Vbeta and 13 Jbeta primers. Data came from immunoSEQ multiplex PCR; TCRdb stores just in-frame clones and leaves some out. The sample yields roughly 150,000 clones, over 75% seen once. The CDR3 totals 15 residues. V shed 5 bases and J shed 0 bases, with 11 bases lying between them. The germline gives CDR1 MNHEY, CDR2 SVGAGI. The receptor was isolated from a young man in good health and CMV-seropositive. The chain links TRBV6-5 to TRBJ1-5; perhaps TRBD1 as D (6 bases). Input material: PBMCs. Written as DNA, the CDR3 is TGTGCCAGCAGTCTGGGGGCCTCTAGCAATCAGCCCCAGCATTTT. This translates into CASSLGASSNQPQHF.